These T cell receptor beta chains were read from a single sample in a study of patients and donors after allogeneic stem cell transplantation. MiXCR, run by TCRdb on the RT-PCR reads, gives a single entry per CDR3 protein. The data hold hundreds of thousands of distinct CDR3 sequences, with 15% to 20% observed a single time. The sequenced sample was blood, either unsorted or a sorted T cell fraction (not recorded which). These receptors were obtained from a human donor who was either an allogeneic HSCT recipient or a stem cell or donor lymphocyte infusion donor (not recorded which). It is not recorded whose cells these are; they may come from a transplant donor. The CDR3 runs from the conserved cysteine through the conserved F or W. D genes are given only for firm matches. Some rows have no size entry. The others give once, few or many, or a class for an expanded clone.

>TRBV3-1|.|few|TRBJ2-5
TGTGCCAGCAGCCAAGGGCAAGAGACCCAGTACTTC
CASSQGQETQYF
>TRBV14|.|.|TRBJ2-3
TGTGCCAGCAGCTTCATGACCCCTAGGGGAGGTGATACGCAGTATTTT
CASSFMTPRGGDTQYF
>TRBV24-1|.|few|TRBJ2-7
TGTGCCACCAGTGATTCCGGGACTCTGTCCTACGAGCAGTACTTC
CATSDSGTLSYEQYF
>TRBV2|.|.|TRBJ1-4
TGTGCCACAGGCCCCAGCAGGGGCTGGGGTGAAAAACTGTTTTTT
CATGPSRGWGEKLFF
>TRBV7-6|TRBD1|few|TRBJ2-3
TGTGCCAGCAGCCTACAGGGGCGGGTAGATACGCAGTATTTT
CASSLQGRVDTQYF
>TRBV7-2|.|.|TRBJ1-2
TGTGCCAGCAGCAAAGGGGCAGGGAGGACCTATGGCTACACCTTC
CASSKGAGRTYGYTF
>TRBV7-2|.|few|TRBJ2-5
TGTGCCAGCAGCCTAGGTCGTTTTGGCCAAGAGACCCAGTACTTC
CASSLGRFGQETQYF
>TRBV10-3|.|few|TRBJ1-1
TGTGCCATCAGTACAAGGGACGGTAACACTGAAGCTTTCTTT
CAISTRDGNTEAFF
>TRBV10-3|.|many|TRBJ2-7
TGTGCCATCAGTGAGGTAGGGGGAAGGTCCTACGAGCAGTACTTC
CAISEVGGRSYEQYF
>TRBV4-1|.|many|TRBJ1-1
TGCGCCAGCAGCTTCGACCGATACCGGTTGGTGAACACTGAAGCTTTCTTT
CASSFDRYRLVNTEAFF
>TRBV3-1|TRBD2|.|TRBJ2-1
TGTGCCAGCAGCCAAGATGTATCCGGGGGGGCCTTTGAGCAGTTCTTC
CASSQDVSGGAFEQFF
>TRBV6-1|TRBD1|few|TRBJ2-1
TGTGCCAGCAGTGCAATCCGGGACAGCAAGTACAATGAGCAGTTCTTC
CASSAIRDSKYNEQFF
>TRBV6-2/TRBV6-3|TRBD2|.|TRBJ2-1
TGTGCCAGCAGTTCGACTAGCGGGAGTGTCTCCTACAATGAGCAGTTCTTC
CASSSTSGSVSYNEQFF
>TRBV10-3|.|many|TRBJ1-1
TGTGCCACGGTAGGGAACACTGAAGCTTTCTTT
CATVGNTEAFF
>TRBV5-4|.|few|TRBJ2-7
TGTGCCAGCAGCTTGCGACAACTCAACGAGCAGTACTTC
CASSLRQLNEQYF
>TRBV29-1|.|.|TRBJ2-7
TGCAGCATTGAAACCCTAGGGACATCCTCCTACGAGCAGTACTTC
CSIETLGTSSYEQYF
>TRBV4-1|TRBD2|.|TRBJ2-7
TGCGCCAGCAGCGCCGCGAAACTAGCGGGAGTCGGCGAGCAGTACTTC
CASSAAKLAGVGEQYF
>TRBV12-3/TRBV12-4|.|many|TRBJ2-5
TGTGCCAGCAGTTTAAATCTACCTCAAGAGACCCAGTACTTC
CASSLNLPQETQYF
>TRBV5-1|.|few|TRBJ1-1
TGCGCCAGCAGTTGGGATTCCGGGAACACTGAAGCTTTCTTT
CASSWDSGNTEAFF
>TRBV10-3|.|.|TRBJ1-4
TGTGCCATCAGTGAGTCGGGCCCGTGGGAAAAACTGTTTTTT
CAISESGPWEKLFF
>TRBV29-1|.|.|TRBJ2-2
TGCAGCGTTGAACCGGGACACAACACCGGGGAGCTGTTTTTT
CSVEPGHNTGELFF
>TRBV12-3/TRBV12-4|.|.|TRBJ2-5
TGTGCCAGCAGTTTAGAGGTTTGGCCGCAAGAGACCCAGTACTTC
CASSLEVWPQETQYF
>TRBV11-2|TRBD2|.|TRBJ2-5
TGTGCCAGCAGCTTCGGGACTAGCGGGAGTCATCGGGTGGCATTCCGGGAGACCCAGTACTTC
CASSFGTSGSHRVAFRETQYF
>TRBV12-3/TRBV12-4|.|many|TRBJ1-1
TGTGCCAGCAGTCCAACACTGAACACTGAAGCTTTCTTT
CASSPTLNTEAFF
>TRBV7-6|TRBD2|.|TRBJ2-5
TGTGCCAGCAGCTCCCTAGCGGGGATCTGGGAGACCCAGTACTTC
CASSSLAGIWETQYF
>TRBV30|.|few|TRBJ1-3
TGTGCCTGGAGTGTAGGTGCGAACTCTGGAAACACCATATATTTT
CAWSVGANSGNTIYF
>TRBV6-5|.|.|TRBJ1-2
TGCCTGAGTAGGGGGTCTAACTATGGCTACACCTTC
CLSRGSNYGYTF
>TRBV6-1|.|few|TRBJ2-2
TGTGCCAGCAGAACCCTCGACAGGATCAACACCGGGGAGCTGTTTTTT
CASRTLDRINTGELFF
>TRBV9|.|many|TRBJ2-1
TGTGCCAGCTCAGTCGGGGATAATGAGCAGTTCTTC
CASSVGDNEQFF
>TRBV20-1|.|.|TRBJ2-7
TGCAGTGCTTGGGCCCCCCAGTCGGCGGGGAACTACGAGCAGTACTTC
CSAWAPQSAGNYEQYF
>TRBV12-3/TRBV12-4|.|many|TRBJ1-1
TGTGCCAGCAGTTTAAATAACGGGGCGACTGAAGCTTTCTTT
CASSLNNGATEAFF
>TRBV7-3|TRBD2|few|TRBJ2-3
TGTGCCAGCAGCCCGGCAGCGGGAGGACCAGATACGCAGTATTTT
CASSPAAGGPDTQYF
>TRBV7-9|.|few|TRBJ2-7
TGTGCCAGCAGCGCCCTTGGGACCGACGAGCAGTACTTC
CASSALGTDEQYF
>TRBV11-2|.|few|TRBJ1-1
TGTGCCAGCAGCTTAGATAATGCCCGGGCTGAAGCTTTCTTT
CASSLDNARAEAFF
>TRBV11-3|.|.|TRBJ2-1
TGTGCCAGCAGCCTCGCGGGACAACTCATCAATGAGCAGTTCTTC
CASSLAGQLINEQFF
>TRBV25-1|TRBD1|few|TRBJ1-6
TGTGCCAGCAGTGAAGCCGGACAGGGTAATTCACCCCTCCACTTT
CASSEAGQGNSPLHF
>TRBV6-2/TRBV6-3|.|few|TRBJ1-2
TGTGCCAGCAGTTACCCCGCGTTGGGGGAAGGCGTCGGCTACACCTTC
CASSYPALGEGVGYTF
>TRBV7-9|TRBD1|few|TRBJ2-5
TGTGCCAGCAGCGCCTCGGACAGGACAGACGGAGAGACCCAGTACTTC
CASSASDRTDGETQYF
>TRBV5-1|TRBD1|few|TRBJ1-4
TGCGCCAGCCGACAGGGGGCGGCGGATGAAAAACTGTTTTTT
CASRQGAADEKLFF
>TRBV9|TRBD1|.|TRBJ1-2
TGTGCCAGCAGCGTAGGCGGACAGGGCGACTCCTATGGCTACACCTTC
CASSVGGQGDSYGYTF
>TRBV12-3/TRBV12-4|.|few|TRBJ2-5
TGTGCCAGCAGTTTTGGCCTCGGGGGGACCCAGTACTTC
CASSFGLGGTQYF
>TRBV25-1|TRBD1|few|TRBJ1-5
TGTGCCAGCAGTGAAGGGACAGGAAATCAGCCCCAGCATTTT
CASSEGTGNQPQHF
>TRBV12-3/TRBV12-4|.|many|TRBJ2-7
TGTGCCAGCAGTTCGACGGACACCTCCTACGAGCAGTACTTC
CASSSTDTSYEQYF
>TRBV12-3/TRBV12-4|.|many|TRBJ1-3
TGTGCCAGCAGTCCCCGGTGGGAGGGGTCTGGAAACACCATATATTTT
CASSPRWEGSGNTIYF
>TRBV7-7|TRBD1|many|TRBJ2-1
TGTGCTAGCAGCAAGACAGGGAGCTCCTACAATGAGCAGTTCTTC
CASSKTGSSYNEQFF